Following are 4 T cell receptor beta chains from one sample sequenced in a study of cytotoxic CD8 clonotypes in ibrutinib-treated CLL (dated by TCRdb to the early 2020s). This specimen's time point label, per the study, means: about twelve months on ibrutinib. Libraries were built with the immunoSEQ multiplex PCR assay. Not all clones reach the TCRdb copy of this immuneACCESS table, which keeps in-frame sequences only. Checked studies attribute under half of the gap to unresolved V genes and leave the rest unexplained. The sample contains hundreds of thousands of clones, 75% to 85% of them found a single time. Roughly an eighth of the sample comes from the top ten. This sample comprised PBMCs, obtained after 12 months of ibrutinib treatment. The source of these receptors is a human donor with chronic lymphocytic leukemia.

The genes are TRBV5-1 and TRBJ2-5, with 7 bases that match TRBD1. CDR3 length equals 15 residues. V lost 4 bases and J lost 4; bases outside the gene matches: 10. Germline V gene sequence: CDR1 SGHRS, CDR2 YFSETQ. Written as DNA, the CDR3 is TGCGCCAGCAGCACTGGACAGGCAGGGGGAGAGACCCAGTACTTC. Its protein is CASSTGQAGGETQYF. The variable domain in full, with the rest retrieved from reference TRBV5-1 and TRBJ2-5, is KAGVTQTPRYLIKTRGQQVTLSCSPISGHRSVSWYQQTPGQGLQFLFEYFSETQRNKGNFPGRFSGRQFSNSRSEMNVSTLELGDSALYLCASSTGQAGGETQYFGPGTRLLVL.

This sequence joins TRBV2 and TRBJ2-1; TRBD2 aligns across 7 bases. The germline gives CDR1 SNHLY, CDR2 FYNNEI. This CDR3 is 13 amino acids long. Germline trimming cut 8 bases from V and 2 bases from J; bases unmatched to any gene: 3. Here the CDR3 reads CASAGGTYNEQFF. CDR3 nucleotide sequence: TGTGCCAGCGCCGGGGGGACCTACAATGAGCAGTTCTTC.

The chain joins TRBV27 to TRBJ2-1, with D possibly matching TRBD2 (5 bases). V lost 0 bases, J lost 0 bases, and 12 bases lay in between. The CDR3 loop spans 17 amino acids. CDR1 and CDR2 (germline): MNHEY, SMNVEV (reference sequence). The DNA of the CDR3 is TGTGCCAGCAGTTTATCAGCGGACGTGAGCTCCTACAATGAGCAGTTCTTC. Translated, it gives CASSLSADVSSYNEQFF.

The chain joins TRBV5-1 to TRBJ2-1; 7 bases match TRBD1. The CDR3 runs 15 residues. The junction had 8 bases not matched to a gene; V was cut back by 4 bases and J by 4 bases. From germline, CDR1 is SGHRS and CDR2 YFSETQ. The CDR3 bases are TGCGCCAGCAGCACAGACAGGGCCATGTACAATGAGCAGTTCTTC. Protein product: CASSTDRAMYNEQFF.